The rows below give T cell receptor beta chains drawn from one sample of a study of shared clonotypes between healthy human individuals. Generated by immunoSEQ multiplex PCR, the TCRdb table keeps only in-frame clones and is missing some. Counted here are roughly 1,800,000 clones, less than 95% occurring once; the ten biggest clones make up approximately 1%. Specimen: naive CD8+ T cells sorted from blood. Receptor source: a man between 18 and 29 years old in good health. CDR3s include the opening cysteine and the closing phenylalanine or tryptophan. The order of the fields is J gene, V gene, clone size, D gene, CDR3 protein, CDR3 DNA. A D gene is named only where the DNA matches it firmly. Size values are once, few and many counts, or a class for expanded clones, and some rows have none.

TRBJ2-3 TRBV11-2 NA NA CASSLGTGVVLDTQYF TGTGCCAGCAGCTTAGGAACGGGAGTCGTCTTGGATACGCAGTATTTT
TRBJ2-3 TRBV30 NA NA CAWSYGSDTQYF TGTGCCTGGAGTTACGGGTCAGATACGCAGTATTTT
TRBJ1-2 TRBV29-1 NA NA CSVFDGVNYGYTF TGCAGCGTTTTTGACGGGGTTAACTATGGCTACACCTTC
TRBJ1-1 TRBV19 NA NA CASSIMGGTEAFF TGTGCCAGTAGTATAATGGGGGGGACTGAAGCTTTCTTT
TRBJ2-5 TRBV27 NA TRBD1 CASSLAEGAAHRETQYF TGTGCCAGCAGTTTAGCTGAGGGGGCGGCCCACCGAGAGACCCAGTACTTC
TRBJ2-7 TRBV10-3 NA NA CASSEALEGEDYEQYF TGTGCCAGCAGTGAAGCGCTGGAGGGGGAGGACTACGAGCAGTACTTC
TRBJ2-3 TRBV9 NA NA CASTVGSGHTDTQYF TGTGCCAGCACCGTAGGTAGCGGACACACAGATACGCAGTATTTT
TRBJ1-5 TRBV7-9 NA NA CASSFSGSTGNQPQHF TGTGCCAGCAGCTTCTCTGGTTCCACAGGGAATCAGCCCCAGCATTTT
TRBJ2-1 TRBV27 NA TRBD2 CASSSLAGNEQFF TGTGCCAGCAGTTCGCTAGCGGGCAATGAGCAGTTCTTC
TRBJ2-6 TRBV5-1 NA NA CASSEDSPSSGANVLTF TGCGCCAGCAGCGAGGACAGCCCTAGCTCTGGGGCCAACGTCCTGACTTTC
TRBJ2-7 TRBV27 NA TRBD2 CASSLGRGLKPYEQYF TGTGCCAGCAGCTTAGGGAGGGGCCTTAAACCCTACGAGCAGTACTTC
TRBJ2-5 TRBV10-3 once TRBD2 CAISASGSEETQYF TGTGCCATCAGCGCTAGCGGGAGCGAAGAGACCCAGTACTTC
TRBJ2-2 TRBV27 NA NA CASSFRGGGTGELFF TGTGCCAGCAGTTTCCGGGGAGGGGGCACCGGGGAGCTGTTTTTT
TRBJ2-7 TRBV6-5 NA NA CASSYSMGAEQYF TGTGCCAGCAGTTACTCGATGGGGGCCGAGCAGTACTTC
TRBJ1-2 TRBV28 once NA CASRNRAYMVGYTF TGTGCCAGCAGGAACAGAGCTTATATGGTTGGCTACACCTTC
TRBJ2-1 TRBV6-5 NA NA CASSYAGNNEQFF TGTGCCAGCAGTTACGCAGGGAACAATGAGCAGTTCTTC
TRBJ2-5 TRBV7-9 NA TRBD2 CASSSGLAGETQYF TGTGCCAGCAGCTCCGGACTAGCGGGAGAGACCCAGTACTTC
TRBJ2-7 TRBV30 NA NA CAWGGVWGEQYF TGTGCCTGGGGGGGTGTTTGGGGCGAGCAGTACTTC
TRBJ1-1 TRBV19 NA TRBD1 CASSMTGGDTEAFF TGTGCCAGTAGTATGACAGGGGGAGACACTGAAGCTTTCTTT
TRBJ1-1 TRBV2 NA NA CASSDRDAEAFF TGTGCCAGCAGTGACAGGGACGCTGAAGCTTTCTTT
TRBJ2-7 TRBV4-1 NA TRBD2 CASSPRTSGSYEQYF TGCGCCAGCAGCCCGAGGACTAGCGGGTCCTACGAGCAGTACTTC
TRBJ2-7 TRBV5-6 NA NA CASSFWPEVEQYF TGTGCCAGCAGCTTTTGGCCGGAGGTCGAGCAGTACTTC
TRBJ1-6 TRBV5-4 NA TRBD1 CASSLGGAGSPLHF TGTGCCAGCAGCTTAGGGGGCGCCGGGTCACCCCTCCACTTT
TRBJ1-1 TRBV19 NA TRBD1 CASSILPQHRDRGSHTEAFF TGTGCCAGTAGTATTCTCCCCCAGCACCGGGACAGGGGGTCGCACACTGAAGCTTTCTTT